The 4 T cell receptor beta chains below were found in one sample sequenced in a study of shared clonotypes between healthy human individuals. The repertoire was sequenced with immunoSEQ multiplex PCR; TCRdb's copy has only in-frame clones and lacks some. The sample gives 2 million to 2.5 million clones, 90% to 95% of which show up once; around 1.7% is in the top ten. As defined, naive CD8 cells were CD45RO-negative and positively selected for CCR7, with terminally differentiated effector memory CD45RA+ cells excluded. The specimen was naive CD8+ T cells from PBMCs. The receptor source for this set is a man younger than 35 in good health. Some clones in this sample may be carry-over from other donors' samples.

The chain links TRBV7-2 to TRBJ2-1; possibly TRBD1 for D (6 bases). Trimming stripped 5 bases from V and 2 bases from J, with 16 bases between. CDR3 size: 16 residues. Germline V gives CDR1 SGHTA, CDR2 FQGNSA. The CDR3 coding sequence is TGTGCCAGCAGCCCCACCTCCTGGACAGCCTACAATGAGCAGTTCTTC. Protein: CASSPTSWTAYNEQFF.

The rearrangement uses TRBV7-7 and TRBJ1-1, with unresolved D. CDR3 size: 13 residues. CDR1 is SSHAT and CDR2 is FNYEAQ in the germline V gene (reference sequence). Trimming stripped 2 bases from V and 4 bases from J, with 8 bases between. The CDR3 spells CASSLSQATEAFF. Here the CDR3 DNA reads TGTGCCAGCAGCTTAAGCCAGGCCACTGAAGCTTTCTTT. The full variable domain, with the rest looked up from reference TRBV7-7 and TRBJ1-1, is GAGVSQSPRYKVTKRGQDVTLRCDPISSHATLYWYQQALGQGPEFLTYFNYEAQPDKSGLPSDRFSAERPEGSISTLTIQRTEQRDSAMYRCASSLSQATEAFFGQGTRLTVV.

CDR3 protein: CASSLWAFANTGELFF. CDR3 DNA: TGCGCCAGCTCACTTTGGGCTTTTGCGAACACCGGGGAGCTGTTTTTT. This rearrangement joins TRBV5-1 to TRBJ2-2; no firm D call. The CDR3 runs to 16 residues. Germline lookup yields CDR1 SGHRS and CDR2 YFSETQ. The germline V and J ends were trimmed by 7 bases and 0 bases, with 16 bases remaining between them.

The V call is TRBV4-1, the J call TRBJ2-1; 11 bases match TRBD2. This CDR3 spans 17 amino acids. J lost 5 bases, V lost 1 base, and 7 bases had no gene match. Germline V gives CDR1 MGHRA, CDR2 YSYEKL. The CDR3 coding sequence is TGCGCCAGCAGCCAAGGACTAGCGGGGCCACTCAACAATGAGCAGTTCTTC. Encoded protein: CASSQGLAGPLNNEQFF.